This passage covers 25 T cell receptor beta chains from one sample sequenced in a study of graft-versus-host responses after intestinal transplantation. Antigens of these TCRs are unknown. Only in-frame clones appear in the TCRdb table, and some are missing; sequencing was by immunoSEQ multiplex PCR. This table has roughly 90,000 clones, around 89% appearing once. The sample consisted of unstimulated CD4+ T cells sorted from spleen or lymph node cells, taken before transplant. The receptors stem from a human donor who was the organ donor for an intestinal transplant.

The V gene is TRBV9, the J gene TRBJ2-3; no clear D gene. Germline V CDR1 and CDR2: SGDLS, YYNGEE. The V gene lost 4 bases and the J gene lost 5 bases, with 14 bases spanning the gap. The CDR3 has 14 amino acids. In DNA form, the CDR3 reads TGTGCCAGCAGCTCCGAACCCCTAGGAGATACGCAGTATTTT. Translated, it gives CASSSEPLGDTQYF. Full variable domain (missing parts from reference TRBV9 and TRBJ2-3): DSGVTQTPKHLITATGQRVTLRCSPRSGDLSVYWYQQSLDQGLQFLIQYYNGEERAKGNILERFSAQQFPDLHSELNLSSLELGDSALYFCASSSEPLGDTQYFGPGTRLTVL.

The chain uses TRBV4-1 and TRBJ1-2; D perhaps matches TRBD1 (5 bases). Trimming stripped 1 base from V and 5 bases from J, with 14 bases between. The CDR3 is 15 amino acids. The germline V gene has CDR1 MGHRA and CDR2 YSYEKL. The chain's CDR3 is CASSQGGGPVYGYTF. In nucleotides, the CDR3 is TGCGCCAGCAGCCAAGGGGGGGGTCCAGTTTATGGCTACACCTTC.

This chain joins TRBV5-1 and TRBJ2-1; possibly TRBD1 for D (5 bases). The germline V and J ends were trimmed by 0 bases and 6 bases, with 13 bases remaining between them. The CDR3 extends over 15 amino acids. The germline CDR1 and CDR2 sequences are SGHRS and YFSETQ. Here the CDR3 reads CASSLEGLRGNEQFF. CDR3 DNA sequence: TGCGCCAGCAGCTTGGAAGGCCTAAGGGGCAATGAGCAGTTCTTC.

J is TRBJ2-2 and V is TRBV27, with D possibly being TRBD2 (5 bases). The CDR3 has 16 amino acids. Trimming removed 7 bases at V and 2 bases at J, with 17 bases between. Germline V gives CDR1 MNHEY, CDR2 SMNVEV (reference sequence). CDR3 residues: CASTFRAGTNTGELFF. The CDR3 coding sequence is TGTGCCAGCACCTTTAGGGCGGGCACTAACACCGGGGAGCTGTTTTTT.

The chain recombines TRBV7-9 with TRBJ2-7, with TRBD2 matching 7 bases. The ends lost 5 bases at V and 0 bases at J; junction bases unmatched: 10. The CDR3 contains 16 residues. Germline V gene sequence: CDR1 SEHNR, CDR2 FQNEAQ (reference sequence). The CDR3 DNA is TGTGCCAGCAGCCCCTCACTAGCGTCGAGCTCCTACGAGCAGTACTTC. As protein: CASSPSLASSSYEQYF.

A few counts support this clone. This CDR3 is CASSLYGQGDQPQHF. CDR3 DNA sequence: TGCGCCAGCAGCTTGTATGGACAGGGGGATCAGCCCCAGCATTTT. This chain links TRBV5-1 with TRBJ1-5, with 10 bases that match TRBD1. The germline V gene encodes CDR1 SGHRS and CDR2 YFSETQ. The CDR3 runs 15 residues. The J segment lost 5 bases and the V segment lost 1 base, leaving 3 bases of the junction unmatched.

CDR3 region: CASSRGGGADTQYF. The CDR3 coding sequence is TGTGCCAGCAGCCGCGGGGGAGGGGCAGATACGCAGTATTTT. The chain carries TRBV5-4 and TRBJ2-3; 7 bases fit TRBD2. The CDR3 sequence is 14 residues long. Trimming took 4 bases from V and 4 from J; bases not matched to a gene: 6. The germline V gene has CDR1 SGHNT and CDR2 YYREEE (reference sequence). The full variable domain, rest sourced from reference TRBV5-4 and TRBJ2-3, is ETGVTQSPTHLIKTRGQQVTLRCSSQSGHNTVSWYQQALGQGPQFIFQYYREEENGRGNFPPRFSGLQFPNYSSELNVNALELDDSALYLCASSRGGGADTQYFGPGTRLTVL.

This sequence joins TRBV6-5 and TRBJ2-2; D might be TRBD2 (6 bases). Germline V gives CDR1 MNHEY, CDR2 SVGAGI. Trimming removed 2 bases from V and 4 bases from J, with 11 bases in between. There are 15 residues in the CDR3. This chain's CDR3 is CASSYLSGRTGELFF. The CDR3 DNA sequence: TGTGCCAGCAGTTACCTCAGCGGGCGCACCGGGGAGCTGTTTTTT.

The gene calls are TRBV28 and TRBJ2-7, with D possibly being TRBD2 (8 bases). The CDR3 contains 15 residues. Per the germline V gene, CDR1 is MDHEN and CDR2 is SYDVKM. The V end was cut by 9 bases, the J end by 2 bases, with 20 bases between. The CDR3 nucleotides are TGTGCCAGTACGAAGGGGGCGGGAGGCGCCTACGAGCAGTACTTC. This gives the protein CASTKGAGGAYEQYF. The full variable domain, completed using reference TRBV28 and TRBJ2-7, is DVKVTQSSRYLVKRTGEKVFLECVQDMDHENMFWYRQDPGLGLRLIYFSYDVKMKEKGDIPEGYSVSREKKERFSLILESASTNQTSMYLCASTKGAGGAYEQYFGPGTRLTVT.

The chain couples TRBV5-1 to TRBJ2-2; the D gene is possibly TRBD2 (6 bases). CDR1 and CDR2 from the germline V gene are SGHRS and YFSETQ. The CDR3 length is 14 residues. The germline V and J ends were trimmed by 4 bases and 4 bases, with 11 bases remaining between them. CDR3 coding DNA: TGCGCCAGCAGCCCGGGGGTTGGCACCGGGGAGCTGTTTTTT. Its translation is CASSPGVGTGELFF.

In DNA, the CDR3 is TGTGCCAGCAGCTTAGGGCGAGGGAGCAATCAGCCCCAGCATTTT. Its translation: CASSLGRGSNQPQHF. The J gene is TRBJ1-5, the V gene TRBV7-2; D is uncertain. V was shortened by 1 base and J by 1 base, with 8 bases between the two germline ends. The CDR3 covers 15 residues. The germline V gene has CDR1 SGHTA and CDR2 FQGNSA.

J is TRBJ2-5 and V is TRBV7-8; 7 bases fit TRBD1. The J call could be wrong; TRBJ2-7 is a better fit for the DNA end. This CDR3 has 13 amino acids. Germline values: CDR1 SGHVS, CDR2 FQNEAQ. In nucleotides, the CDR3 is TGTGCCAGCAGCTTAACAGGGGCGTACGAGCAGTACTTC. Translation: CASSLTGAYEQYF.

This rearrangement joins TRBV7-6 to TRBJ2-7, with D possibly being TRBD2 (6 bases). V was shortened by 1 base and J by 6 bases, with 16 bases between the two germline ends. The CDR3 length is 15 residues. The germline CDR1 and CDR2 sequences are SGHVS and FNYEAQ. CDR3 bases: TGTGCCAGCAGCTTAGTTCGGGACTCCCCGGGCGAGCAGTACTTC. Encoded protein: CASSLVRDSPGEQYF. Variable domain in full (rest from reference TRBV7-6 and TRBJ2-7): GAGVSQSPRYKVTKRGQDVALRCDPISGHVSLYWYRQALGQGPEFLTYFNYEAQQDKSGLPNDRFSAERPEGSISTLTIQRTEQRDSAMYRCASSLVRDSPGEQYFGPGTRLTVT.

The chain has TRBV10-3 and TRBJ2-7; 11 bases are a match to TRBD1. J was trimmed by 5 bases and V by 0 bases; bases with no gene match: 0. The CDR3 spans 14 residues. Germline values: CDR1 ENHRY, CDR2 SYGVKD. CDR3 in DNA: TGTGCCATCAGTGAGTCGGACAGGGGGCACGAGCAGTACTTC. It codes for CAISESDRGHEQYF.

The CDR3 sequence: CSVGGGGSEAFF. The DNA of the CDR3 is TGCAGCGTTGGGGGTGGGGGGTCTGAAGCTTTCTTT. The chain joins TRBV29-1 to TRBJ1-1, with D possibly TRBD1 on 5 matching bases. Trimming took 4 bases from V and 6 from J, leaving 12 bases between them. The germline V gene encodes CDR1 SQVTM and CDR2 ANQGSEA. This CDR3 is built from 12 residues.

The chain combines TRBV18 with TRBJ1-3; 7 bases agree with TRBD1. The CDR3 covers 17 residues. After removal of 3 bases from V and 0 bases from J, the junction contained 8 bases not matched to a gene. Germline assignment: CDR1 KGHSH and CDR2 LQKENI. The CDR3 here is CASSPLRDRSSGNTIYF. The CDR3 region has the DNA TGTGCCAGCTCACCTCTCCGGGACAGAAGCTCTGGAAACACCATATATTTT.

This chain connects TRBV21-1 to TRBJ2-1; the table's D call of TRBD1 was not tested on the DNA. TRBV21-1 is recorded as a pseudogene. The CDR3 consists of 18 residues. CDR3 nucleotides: TGTGCCAGCAGCAACCGACAGGGACCGGGAAGGATCTACAATGAGCAGTTCTTC. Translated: CASSNRQGPGRIYNEQFF.

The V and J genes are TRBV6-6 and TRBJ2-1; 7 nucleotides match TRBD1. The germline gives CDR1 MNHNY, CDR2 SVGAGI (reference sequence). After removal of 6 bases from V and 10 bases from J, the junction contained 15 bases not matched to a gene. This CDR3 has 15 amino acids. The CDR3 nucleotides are TGTGCCAGCAGCAAGCCGGGACAGCTTCGCATGGAGCAGTTCTTC. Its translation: CASSKPGQLRMEQFF.

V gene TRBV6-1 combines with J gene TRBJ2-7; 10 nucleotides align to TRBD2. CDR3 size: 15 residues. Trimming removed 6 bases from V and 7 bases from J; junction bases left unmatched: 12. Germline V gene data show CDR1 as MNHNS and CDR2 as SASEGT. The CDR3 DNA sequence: TGTGCCAGCAGACCTAGCGGGGGCACCTGGGGGGAGCAGTACTTC. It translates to CASRPSGGTWGEQYF.

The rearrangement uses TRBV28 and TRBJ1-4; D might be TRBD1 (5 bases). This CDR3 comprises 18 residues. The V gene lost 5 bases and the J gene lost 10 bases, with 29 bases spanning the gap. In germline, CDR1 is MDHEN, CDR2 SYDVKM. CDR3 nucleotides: TGTGCCAGCAGTCGCCGGGGGGTAGCTAACGGGAAGGGTCCAAAACTGTTTTTT. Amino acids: CASSRRGVANGKGPKLFF.

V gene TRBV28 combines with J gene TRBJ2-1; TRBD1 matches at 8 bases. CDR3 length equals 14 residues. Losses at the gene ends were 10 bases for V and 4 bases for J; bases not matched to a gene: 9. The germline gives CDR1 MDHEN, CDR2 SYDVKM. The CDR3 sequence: CANKTGGRYNEQFF. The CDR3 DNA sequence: TGTGCCAATAAAACAGGGGGTAGGTACAATGAGCAGTTCTTC.

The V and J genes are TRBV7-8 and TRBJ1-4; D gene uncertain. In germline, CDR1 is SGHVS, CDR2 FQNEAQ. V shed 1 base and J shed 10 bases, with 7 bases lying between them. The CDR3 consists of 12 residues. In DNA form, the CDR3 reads TGTGCCAGCAGCTTAGTCGAGGGAAAACTGTTTTTT. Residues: CASSLVEGKLFF.

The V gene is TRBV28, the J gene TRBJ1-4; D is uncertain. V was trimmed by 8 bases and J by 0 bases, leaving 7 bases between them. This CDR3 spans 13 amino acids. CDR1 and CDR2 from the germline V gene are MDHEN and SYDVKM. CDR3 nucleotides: TGTGCCAGCCGAGGAGCAACTAATGAAAAACTGTTTTTT. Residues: CASRGATNEKLFF. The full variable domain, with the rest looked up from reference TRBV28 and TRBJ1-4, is DVKVTQSSRYLVKRTGEKVFLECVQDMDHENMFWYRQDPGLGLRLIYFSYDVKMKEKGDIPEGYSVSREKKERFSLILESASTNQTSMYLCASRGATNEKLFFGSGTQLSVL.

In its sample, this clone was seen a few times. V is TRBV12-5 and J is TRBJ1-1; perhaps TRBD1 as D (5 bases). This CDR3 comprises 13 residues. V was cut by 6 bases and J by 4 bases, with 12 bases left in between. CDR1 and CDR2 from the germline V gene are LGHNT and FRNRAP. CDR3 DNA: TGTGCTAGTGGAACTCAGGGTTCCACTGAAGCTTTCTTT. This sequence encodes CASGTQGSTEAFF. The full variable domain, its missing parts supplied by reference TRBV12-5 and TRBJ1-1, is DARVTQTPRHKVTEMGQEVTMRCQPILGHNTVFWYRQTMMQGLELLAYFRNRAPLDDSGMPKDRFSAEMPDATLATLKIQPSEPRDSAVYFCASGTQGSTEAFFGQGTRLTVV.

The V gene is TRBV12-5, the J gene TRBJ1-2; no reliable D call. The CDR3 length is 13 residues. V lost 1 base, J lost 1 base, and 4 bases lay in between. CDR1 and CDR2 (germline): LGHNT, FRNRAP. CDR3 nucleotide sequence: TGTGCTAGTGGTTTGGACAATAACTATGGCTACACCTTC. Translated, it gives CASGLDNNYGYTF. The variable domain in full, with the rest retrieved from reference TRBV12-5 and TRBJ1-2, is DARVTQTPRHKVTEMGQEVTMRCQPILGHNTVFWYRQTMMQGLELLAYFRNRAPLDDSGMPKDRFSAEMPDATLATLKIQPSEPRDSAVYFCASGLDNNYGYTFGSGTRLTVV.